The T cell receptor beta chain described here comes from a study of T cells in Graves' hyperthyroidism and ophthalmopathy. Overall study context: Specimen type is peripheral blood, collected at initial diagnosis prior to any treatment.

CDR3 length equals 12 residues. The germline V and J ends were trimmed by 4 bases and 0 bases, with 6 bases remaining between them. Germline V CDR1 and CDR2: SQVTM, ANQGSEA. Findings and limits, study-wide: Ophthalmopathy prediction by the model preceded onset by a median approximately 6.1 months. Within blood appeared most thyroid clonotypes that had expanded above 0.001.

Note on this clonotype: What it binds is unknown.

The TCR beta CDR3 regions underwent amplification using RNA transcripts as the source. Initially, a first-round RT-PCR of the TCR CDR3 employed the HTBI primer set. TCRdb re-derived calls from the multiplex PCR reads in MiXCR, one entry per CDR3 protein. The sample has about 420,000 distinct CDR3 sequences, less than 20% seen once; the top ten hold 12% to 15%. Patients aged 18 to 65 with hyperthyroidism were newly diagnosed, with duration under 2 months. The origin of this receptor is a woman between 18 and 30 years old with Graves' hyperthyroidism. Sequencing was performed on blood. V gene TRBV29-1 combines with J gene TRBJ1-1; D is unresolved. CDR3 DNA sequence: TGCAGCGTTGCCTCCATGAACACTGAAGCTTTCTTT. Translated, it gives CSVASMNTEAFF.